Sequencing of this T cell receptor (beta chain) was carried out in a study of T-cell reconstitution after alpha-beta-depleted transplantation in children. Findings and limits, study-wide: A year post-transplant, T-cell counts and diversity derived mostly from newly produced T cells. Reportedly, alpha-beta T cells present about two months post-transplant originated from several hundred expanded clones of graft origin.

This clonotype was counted ten times or more. Its antigen is not known. The library targeted TCRbeta and was prepared with unique molecular identifiers. A single record per CDR3 protein comes from TCRdb applying MiXCR to the PCR reads. The profile shows around 18,000 distinct CDR3 sequences, approximately 5.1% of them singletons. From germline, CDR1 is SGHKS and CDR2 YYEKEE (reference sequence). This CDR3 region has 15 residues. The ends were cut back, 2 bases at V and 5 bases at J, with 16 bases in the middle. The material sequenced was PBMCs, taken before TCRalphabeta/CD19-depleted stem cell transplant. The chain combines TRBV5-5 with TRBJ1-1; unclear D gene. This TCR was recovered from a boy aged 10-17 years with acute lymphoblastic leukemia, due to receive a stem cell transplant. The CDR3 bases are TGTGCCAGCAGCTTAGTCTTCGGGGTACGGACTGAAGCTTTCTTT. Residues: CASSLVFGVRTEAFF.